The source of this TCR beta chain is a study of CD8 T cells in Susac syndrome. Study observations and caveats: The authors acknowledged that their TCR sequencing and HLA analysis involved a relatively small number of individuals.

Concerning this clonotype: Its antigen is unidentified.

RNA, at roughly 0.5 to 1 ug, was reverse transcribed with random hexamers. Amplification of TCR beta CDR3 was carried out by immunoSEQ multiplex PCR, which covered 54 Vbeta and 13 Jbeta segments. One entry per CDR3 protein results from TCRdb running MiXCR on the immunoSEQ multiplex PCR reads. The sample gives 170,000 or so distinct CDR3 sequences, 90% to 95% of which show up once; less than 0.2% is in the top ten. TCR beta sequences were obtained from blood CD8+ and CD4+ T cells. Purification of the CD8+ and CD4+ T cells relied on negative isolation, and TEMRA cells underwent FACS enrichment. The V gene's germline CDR1 is LGHDT and CDR2 YNNKEL (reference sequence). There are 17 residues in the CDR3. The trim removed 0 bases at V and 9 bases at J, leaving 10 bases unmatched.

The clonotype originates from a human donor with multiple sclerosis. The rearrangement uses TRBV3-1 and TRBJ2-7; TRBD2 matches at 14 bases. Sequences were obtained from CD8+ T cells from PBMCs. CDR3 sequence (DNA): TGTGCCAGCAGCCAAGACAGACGGACTAGCGGGGGGTTTTCGCAGTACTTC. This encodes CASSQDRRTSGGFSQYF.